The source of this T cell receptor (beta chain) is a study of CD8 T cells in ankylosing spondylitis. TCRdb re-analysed the 5' RACE reads in MiXCR, keeping a single row per CDR3 protein. The data hold about 190,000 distinct CDR3 sequences, with 10% to 15% observed a single time. Unmatched junction bases numbered 17, after V lost 6 bases and J lost 2 bases. This CDR3 has 17 residues. The germline gives CDR1 DFQATT, CDR2 SNEGSKA (reference sequence). The study, taken as a whole, reports: Typical of ankylosing spondylitis blood, it appeared, was a TCR beta motif of 7 or 8 highly homologous variants. Disease-associated clonotypes exhibited CD8+ identity and were relatively infrequent in peripheral blood. A subset of motif variants has previously been described in the synovial fluid and blood of reactive arthritis.

This clonotype was seen many times. Its antigen is not known. The sequence was collected from a female donor with ankylosing spondylitis or in good health (not recorded which). The sample taken for sequencing was blood, either unsorted or a sorted T cell fraction (not recorded which). The chain carries TRBV20-1 and TRBJ1-2; 8 bases align to TRBD1. The CDR3 coding sequence is TGCAGTGCCCTACGTGGAGGACAGGGTGGGAGAAACTATGGCTACACCTTC. It yields the protein CSALRGGQGGRNYGYTF.